This T cell receptor beta chain was sequenced for a study of regulatory T cells in long-lasting Graves disease (dated by TCRdb to about 2021). Notes on the research overall: Newly diagnosed Graves' disease patients had taken antithyroid drugs for less than 3 months. Persistent Graves' disease patients were compared with newly diagnosed Graves' disease patients by peripheral blood TCR sequencing and RNA sequencing. The study took place in China and was registered as a clinical trial. TCR sequencing covered some 13 persistent and 20 or so newly diagnosed Graves' disease patients, around 35 samples in total.

A distance of 9 bases separates the germline ends of V and J, which lose 3 bases and 1 base respectively. The CDR3 runs 14 amino acids, cysteine and phenylalanine included. Only the CDR3 portion is preserved as DNA: 42 bases, with reading frame beginning at the first base. Regarding this clonotype: Its specific antigen is unknown. The input lacks base qualities; no much larger clone sits a single base away.

The paper as a whole reports these results and caveats: Persistent patients shared more public clonotypes among themselves (under 3,000) than newly diagnosed patients did (over 900). Compared with newly diagnosed patients, persistent Graves' disease patients had lower TCR Shannon entropy and fewer highly expanded clones, which suggests clonal expansion. Persistent disease showed preferential use of TRBV28, TRBJ1-2 and TRBJ2-5, whereas newly diagnosed disease favored TRBV20-1 and TRBJ2-1. Peripheral blood alone was examined, since thyroid tissue, which constituted the primary lesion, could not be accessed. Only the TCR beta chain was sequenced and analyzed. As a limitation, the authors acknowledged that the small sample size may reduce accuracy.

Receptor libraries were prepared by multiplex PCR. The sequencing machine was an Illumina HiSeq 4000. iRepertoire HTBI primers and Arm-PCR amplification of CDR3 regions were used to construct TCR beta libraries. Before sequencing, the PCR products went through gel purification. On the authors' methods: A total of fewer than 65 TRBV and 14 TRBJ segments were identified across samples and were used for gene usage analysis of CDR3 amino acid clonotypes. COPE and FqMerger were used to merge filtered high-quality paired reads into contigs. BLAST was used to align contigs to the IMGT TRBV, TRBD and TRBJ reference genes, and CDR3 was defined following IMGT. Any clonotype with a frequency above 0.1% was classified as a highly expanded clone. Shannon entropy was used to measure repertoire diversity, and the Gini coefficient was used to measure V-J evenness. A clonotype found in more than one individual was treated as public. TCRdb itself trimmed the public reads at Q25 with fastp, ran MiXCR and retained productive beta chains. Duplicate CDR3 protein sequences are folded into a single record with the most common DNA and genes. These V and J calls are TCRdb output, not the study's own analysis. This sample has roughly 320,000 distinct CDR3 sequences in its table, and approximately 15% of those were observed once. Of the sample, roughly 27% is held by the ten largest clones.

The sample's time point, from its label and the paper: newly diagnosed GD, antithyroid drugs for less than 3 months. For both TCR sequencing and RNA sequencing, RNA was extracted from PBMCs in TRIzol. The diagnosis of Graves' disease followed American Thyroid Association guidelines. The patients came from an endocrinology department in Xi'an, China. From each patient, approximately 10 milliliters of peripheral blood was collected into an EDTA anticoagulant tube. PBMCs were isolated by Ficoll Paque Plus density gradient separation without further T cell sorting. An Agilent 2100 Bioanalyzer and agarose gel were used to assess RNA quality, and a NanoDrop 2000 was used to measure RNA concentration. This sample was also put to use in a study of T cells in Graves' hyperthyroidism and ophthalmopathy. As noted in the second study: Stable Graves' hyperthyroidism was defined as the absence of progression to ophthalmopathy over 18 months of follow-up. Hyperthyroidism patients were aged 18 to 65 years and newly diagnosed, with disease duration of less than 2 months. The study excluded patients with uncontrolled infections, other autoimmune diseases, pregnancy or lactation. Clinical symptoms, serum thyroxine and TRAb, thyroid ultrasound, and orbital computed tomography formed the basis for the diagnoses. For the first round of RT-PCR on the TCR CDR3, the HTBI primer set was used together with the Qiagen OneStep RT-PCR kit. Most expanded thyroid clonotypes (frequency above 0.001) were also detected in blood, suggesting blood repertoires may reflect thyroid immune responses. A 13 V-J signature model separated ophthalmopathy from stable hyperthyroidism, with 87.88% sensitivity and approximately 81% specificity in cross-validation and 80%/75% in testing. During validation, the model predicted progression to ophthalmopathy a median of about 5.9 months ahead of onset, with around 70% sensitivity and more than 72% specificity. To identify distinguishing TCR V-J signatures, a discovery cohort of around 98 patients was used, comprising 43 with Graves' ophthalmopathy and approximately 57 with stable Graves' hyperthyroidism. Prospective prediction of ophthalmopathy was tested in an independent validation cohort consisting of 18 hyperthyroidism patients and 15 to 17 patients who later progressed to ophthalmopathy. The approximately 100 discovery patients were randomly divided into training and test sets at a 7:3 ratio. In more than 5 Graves' hyperthyroidism patients, the study also compared T-cell repertoires from thyroid tissue with T-cell repertoires from blood. After sampling, hyperthyroidism patients received methimazole starting at 30 mg daily, and ophthalmopathy patients received high-dose intravenous methylprednisolone. Libraries were constructed in a second round of multiplex PCR, after which size selection and purification were performed. Libraries were sequenced paired-end with 100 bp reads on an Illumina HiSeq2000. SOAPnuke was used to process the raw data, removing reads that contained adapters or uncalled bases, had a mean Phred below 15, or lacked an exact match to the constant primer or identifier. COPE v1.2.5 was used to merge high-quality paired reads, and clonotypes were defined as unique nucleotide sequences. MiTCR v1.1 was used to align clonotypes to the IMGT TRBV, TRBD and TRBJ reference segments. The analysis was restricted to V-J combinations with a frequency above 0.0001, which together covered 99.2% of the repertoires. The TCS score was defined as the ratio of F50 (clonal expansion) to E x V (chaos), calculated using BLOSUM62-based TCRdist between CDR3 peptides within each V-J. Welch's t-statistics and random forest reduced 514 V-J features to fewer than 15, which were used in a naive Bayes classifier (R e1071). No statistical method was used to set the sample size in advance, and investigators knew the group allocation. The paper describes TCR Vbeta CDR3 sequencing of 135 peripheral blood samples, made up of 43 ophthalmopathy patients, around 78 hyperthyroidism patients and 17 progressor patients.

The V and J genes are TRBV12-3 or TRBV12-4 and TRBJ1-1, with the D gene not clear enough to name. This TCR was recovered from a man aged 40-49 years with Graves disease. Donor details come from another sample of the same person, matched by shared clones. Specimen: peripheral blood mononuclear cells (PBMCs), collected at new diagnosis, from a patient treated with antithyroid drugs. The nucleotides are TGTGCCAGCAGTTTTCAGGATTCGAACACTGAAGCTTTCTTT. Translated, this is CASSFQDSNTEAFF.